A single T cell receptor beta chain is shown here with its context. With 60 Vbeta and 13 Jbeta primers, the PCR was carried out. Profiling relied on immunoSEQ multiplex PCR, and the TCRdb table lists in-frame clones only, not all of them. The sample records 150,000 to 200,000 clones, roughly four fifths being singletons. This entry comes from a study of cytomegalovirus exposure and HLA in healthy donors. In germline, CDR1 is SEHNR, CDR2 FQNEAQ (reference sequence). V dropped 3 bases and J dropped 4 bases, with 9 bases sitting between them. The CDR3 contains 13 residues. The sample comprised PBMCs. The receptor was isolated from a man in his forties or fifties in good health and CMV-seropositive. This rearrangement joins TRBV7-9 to TRBJ1-1, with a weak D call TRBD1 (6 bases). This chain's CDR3 is CASSLQGSTEAFF. In DNA, the CDR3 is TGTGCCAGCAGCTTGCAGGGGTCCACTGAAGCTTTCTTT.